Below, one T cell receptor (beta chain) is given with its context. Its antigen is still unknown. Qualities for individual bases were not recorded, and no much larger clone is one base off. TCRbeta CDR3 regions were amplified from genomic DNA by means of the immunoSEQ Assay, a bias-controlled multiplex PCR. On the study's bioinformatics: The number of nucleated cells in each sample was estimated from the amplification of reference gene primers within the assay. To quantify the absolute abundance of each unique TCRbeta CDR3 rearrangement, sequence reads were collapsed and filtered. Productive Simpson clonality was computed per sample as the square root of Simpson's diversity index over productive rearrangements. Entries here come from immuneACCESS through TCRdb and include only in-frame sequences with V and J called. Some clones fail to appear in such tables; in the studies checked, an unresolved V gene covers under half of the shortfall, and the cause of the remainder is unknown. V and J calls and clone size are those listed in that table; D and trimming were worked out from the DNA. The sample table contains tens of thousands of clones; only one count was recorded for about nine tenths of them. About a fifth of the sample rests with the top ten.

The sample is drawn from a study of blood T cell repertoires in COVID-19 (dated by TCRdb to 2020 to 2021). Regarding the complete study: Samples covering the acute and convalescent phases of COVID-19 were provided by collaborators in the United States, Italy and Spain. A freely available public database, intended as a resource for researchers studying the immune response to SARS-CoV-2, is where the repertoires were released. The material from the prospective study consisted of cDNA or gDNA derived from T cells, B-cell-depleted T cells, or PBMCs. Nearly every sample came with metadata listing a de-identified subject ID, COVID-19 status, age in years and sex. The samples were drawn from two sources: the first 160 participants of the ongoing ImmuneRACE study, and 950 to 1,500 subjects contributed by 6 global collaborators. Where available, HLA class I and class II types were obtained from metadata supplied by the sample provider rather than from assay-based typing. The dataset comprised deeply sampled blood TCRbeta repertoires from subjects exposed to, actively infected with, or recovered from COVID-19. Overall study results and their limits: The quantity of clinical and demographic metadata differed by source and by participant and was supplied without curation.

The collaborating institutions used their own protocols to collect whole blood in K2EDTA tubes. For TCRbeta analysis, collaborator samples were shipped as frozen whole blood, as isolated PBMCs, or as DNA extracted from either sample type. The sequenced sample consisted of peripheral blood. This receptor was obtained from a woman aged 45-59 years with active or convalescent COVID-19.

The nucleotide sequence is TGTGCCATCAAGGGGGGGAACCTTCAAGAGACCCAGTACTTC. It specifies CAIKGGNLQETQYF. Recombination joined TRBV19 with TRBJ2-5; a weak D assignment points to TRBD2 (7 bases agree). V is pared back by 10 bases and J by 2 bases, with 17 bases lying between the germline termini. CDR1 and CDR2 are drawn from the germline V gene (reference sequence): LNHDA, SQIVND. The CDR3 covers 14 residues, taking in both the cysteine and the phenylalanine. The read is trimmed to its CDR3 DNA, 42 bases read in frame from base 1.